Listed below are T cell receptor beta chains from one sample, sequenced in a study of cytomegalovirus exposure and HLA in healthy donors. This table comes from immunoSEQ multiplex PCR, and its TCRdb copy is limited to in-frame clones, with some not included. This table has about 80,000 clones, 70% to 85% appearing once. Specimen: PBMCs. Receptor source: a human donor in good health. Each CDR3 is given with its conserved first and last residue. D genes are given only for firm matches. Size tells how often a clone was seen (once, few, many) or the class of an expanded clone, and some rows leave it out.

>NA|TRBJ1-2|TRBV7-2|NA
CASSLRQVVDGYTF
TGTGCCAGCAGCCTACGACAGGTGGTGGATGGCTACACCTTC
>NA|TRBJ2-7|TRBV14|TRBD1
CASSFWDSKGEQYF
TGTGCCAGCAGCTTTTGGGACAGCAAAGGCGAGCAGTACTTC
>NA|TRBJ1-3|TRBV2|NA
CASTATGGLSGNTIYF
TGTGCCAGCACGGCGACAGGAGGCCTCTCTGGAAACACCATATATTTT
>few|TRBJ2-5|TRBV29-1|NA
CSAETRETQYF
TGCAGCGCTGAAACTAGGGAGACCCAGTACTTC
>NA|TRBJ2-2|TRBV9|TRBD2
CASSAVSGGVTGELFF
TGTGCCAGCAGCGCTGTTAGCGGGGGAGTCACCGGGGAGCTGTTTTTT
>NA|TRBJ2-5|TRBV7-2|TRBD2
CASSLAGGQETQYF
TGTGCCAGCAGCTTAGCCGGGGGGCAAGAGACCCAGTACTTC
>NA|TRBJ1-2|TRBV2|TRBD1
CASSEASGGYGYTF
TGTGCCAGCAGTGAAGCATCAGGGGGCTATGGCTACACCTTC
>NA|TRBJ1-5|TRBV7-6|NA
CASSLNSLSNQPQHF
TGTGCCAGCAGCTTAAACAGCCTCAGCAATCAGCCCCAGCATTTT
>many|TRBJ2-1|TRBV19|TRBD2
CASSMTTSGGPLGNEQFF
TGTGCCAGTAGTATGACGACTAGCGGGGGTCCCCTGGGCAATGAGCAGTTCTTC
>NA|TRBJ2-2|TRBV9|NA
CASSVTQGSGLNTGELFF
TGTGCCAGCAGCGTCACACAGGGATCGGGGCTAAACACCGGGGAGCTGTTTTTT
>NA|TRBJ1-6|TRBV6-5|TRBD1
CASSYSDRGNSPLNF
TGTGCCAGCAGTTACTCCGACAGGGGGAATTCACCCCTCAACTTT
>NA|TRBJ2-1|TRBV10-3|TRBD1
CAIATPRDRGDNEQFF
TGTGCCATCGCGACCCCTCGGGACAGGGGGGACAATGAGCAGTTCTTC
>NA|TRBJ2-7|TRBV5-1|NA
CASSPDRIETYEQYF
TGCGCCAGCAGCCCCGATCGCATAGAGACCTACGAGCAGTACTTC
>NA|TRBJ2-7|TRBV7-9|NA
CASSLVGGASYEQYF
TGTGCCAGCAGCTTAGTTGGGGGGGCCTCCTACGAGCAGTACTTC
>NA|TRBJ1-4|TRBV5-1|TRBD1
CASSWTGGHLPEKLFF
TGCGCCAGCAGCTGGACAGGGGGTCATCTCCCTGAAAAACTGTTTTTT
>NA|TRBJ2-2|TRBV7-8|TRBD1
CASSSGTGGTGELFF
TGTGCCAGCAGCTCCGGGACAGGGGGAACCGGGGAGCTGTTTTTT
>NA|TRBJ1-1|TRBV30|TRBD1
CAWGLGGPCPAFF
TGTGCCTGGGGGCTAGGGGGCCCCTGCCCCGCTTTCTTT
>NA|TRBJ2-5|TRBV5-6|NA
CASSSSSEETQYF
TGTGCCAGCAGCTCTTCGAGCGAAGAGACCCAGTACTTC
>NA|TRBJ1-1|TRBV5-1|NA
CASSFGPQDEAFF
TGCGCCAGCAGCTTTGGCCCACAGGATGAAGCTTTCTTT
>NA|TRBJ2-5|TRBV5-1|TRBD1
CASSTGTGGETQYF
TGCGCCAGCAGCACCGGGACAGGGGGAGAGACCCAGTACTTC
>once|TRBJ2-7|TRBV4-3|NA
CASSQPERGYYEQYF
TGCGCCAGCAGCCAGCCCGAACGGGGTTACTACGAGCAGTACTTC
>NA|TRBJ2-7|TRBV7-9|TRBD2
CASSLRSGTSGGEYEQYF
TGTGCCAGCAGCTTAAGGTCCGGGACTAGCGGGGGGGAATACGAGCAGTACTTC
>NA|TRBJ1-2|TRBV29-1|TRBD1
CSADPGQGYGYTF
TGCAGCGCAGATCCGGGACAGGGTTATGGCTACACCTTC
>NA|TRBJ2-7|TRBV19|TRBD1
CASRSTGASYEQYF
TGTGCCAGTAGGTCGACAGGGGCGTCCTACGAGCAGTACTTC
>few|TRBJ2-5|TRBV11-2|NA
CASSPYPGSALRTQYF
TGTGCCAGCAGCCCATATCCGGGATCAGCCCTTAGGACCCAGTACTTC
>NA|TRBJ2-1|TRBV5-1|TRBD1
CASSLGTGISSYNEQFF
TGCGCCAGCAGCTTAGGGACAGGGATTAGCTCCTACAATGAGCAGTTCTTC
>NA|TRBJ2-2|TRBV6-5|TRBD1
CASSPGQGATGELFF
TGTGCCAGCAGCCCGGGACAGGGGGCGACCGGGGAGCTGTTTTTT
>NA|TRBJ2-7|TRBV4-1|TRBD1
CASSQAWTGATFYEQYF
TGCGCCAGCAGCCAAGCCTGGACAGGGGCGACCTTCTACGAGCAGTACTTC
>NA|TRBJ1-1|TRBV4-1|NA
CASSQTGPGTEAFF
TGCGCCAGCAGCCAAACAGGACCAGGGACTGAAGCTTTCTTT
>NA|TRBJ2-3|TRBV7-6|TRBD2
CASSQRGGTDTQYF
TGTGCCAGCAGCCAGCGGGGGGGCACAGATACGCAGTATTTT
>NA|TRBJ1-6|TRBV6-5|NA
CASSYEDSPLHF
TGTGCCAGCAGTTACGAGGATTCACCCCTCCACTTT
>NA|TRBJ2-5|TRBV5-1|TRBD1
CASSLGDRVPETQYF
TGCGCCAGCAGCTTGGGTGACAGGGTGCCTGAGACCCAGTACTTC
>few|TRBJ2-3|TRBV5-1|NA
CASMVEGSDTQYF
TGCGCCAGCATGGTGGAGGGTTCCGATACGCAGTATTTT
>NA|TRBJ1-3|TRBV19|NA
CASGVQGSGNTIYF
TGTGCCAGTGGGGTTCAGGGCTCTGGAAACACCATATATTTT
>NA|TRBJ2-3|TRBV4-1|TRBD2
CASSPGASGGTDTQYF
TGCGCCAGCAGCCCTGGGGCTAGCGGGGGCACAGATACGCAGTATTTT
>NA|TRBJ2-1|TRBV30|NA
CAWSVLEGSEQFF
TGTGCCTGGAGTGTACTCGAAGGGAGTGAGCAGTTCTTC
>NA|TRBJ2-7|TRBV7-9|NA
CASSLTTGDYEQYF
TGTGCCAGCAGCTTGACCACCGGAGACTACGAGCAGTACTTC
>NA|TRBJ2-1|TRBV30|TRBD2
CAWSGNKRGGPYNEQFF
TGTGCCTGGAGTGGCAACAAGCGGGGGGGCCCCTACAATGAGCAGTTCTTC
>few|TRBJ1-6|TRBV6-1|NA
CASSEWGGDSPLHF
TGTGCCAGCAGTGAATGGGGGGGTGATTCACCCCTCCACTTT
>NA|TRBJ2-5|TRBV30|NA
CAWSVLAGQETQYF
TGTGCCTGGAGTGTACTGGCAGGGCAGGAGACCCAGTACTTC
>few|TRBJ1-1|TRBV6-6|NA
CASSYQGSTEAFF
TGTGCCAGCAGTTACCAGGGATCCACTGAAGCTTTCTTT
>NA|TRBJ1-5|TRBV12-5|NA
CASGLESDQPQHF
TGTGCTAGTGGTTTAGAATCGGATCAGCCCCAGCATTTT
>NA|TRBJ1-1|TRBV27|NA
CASSLRGAGTEAFF
TGTGCCAGCAGTTTACGGGGGGCCGGCACTGAAGCTTTCTTT
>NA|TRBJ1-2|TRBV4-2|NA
CASSQSFSVNYGYTF
TGTGCCAGCAGCCAAAGTTTTTCAGTTAACTATGGCTACACCTTC
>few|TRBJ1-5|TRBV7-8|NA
CASSLAPYSNQPQHF
TGTGCCAGCAGCTTAGCCCCGTATAGCAATCAGCCCCAGCATTTT
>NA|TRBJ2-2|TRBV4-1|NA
CASSKLVGYTGELFF
TGCGCCAGCAGCAAACTAGTCGGGTACACCGGGGAGCTGTTTTTT
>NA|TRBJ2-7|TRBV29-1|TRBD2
CSVRGLVGTYEQYF
TGCAGCGTCCGAGGACTAGTCGGCACCTACGAGCAGTACTTC
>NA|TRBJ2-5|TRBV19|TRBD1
CASSIVGVTGGRETQYF
TGTGCCAGTAGTATAGTTGGGGTGACAGGGGGCCGGGAGACCCAGTACTTC
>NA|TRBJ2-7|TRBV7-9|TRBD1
CASSLASGTGAFSYEQYF
TGTGCCAGCAGCTTAGCCTCCGGGACAGGGGCATTCTCCTACGAGCAGTACTTC
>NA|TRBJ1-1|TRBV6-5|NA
CASSYGGAGDTEAFF
TGTGCCAGCAGTTACGGGGGGGCCGGGGACACTGAAGCTTTCTTT
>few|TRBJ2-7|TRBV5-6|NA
CASGGNRNYEQYF
TGTGCCAGCGGAGGGAACAGGAACTACGAGCAGTACTTC
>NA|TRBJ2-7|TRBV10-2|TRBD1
CASSFLQGEQYF
TGTGCCAGCAGTTTCCTACAGGGGGAGCAGTACTTC
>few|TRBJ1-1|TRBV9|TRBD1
CASSGTGAPNTEAFF
TGTGCCAGCAGCGGAACAGGGGCCCCGAACACTGAAGCTTTCTTT
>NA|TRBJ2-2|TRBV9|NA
CASSKQAGELFF
TGTGCCAGCAGCAAGCAGGCCGGGGAGCTGTTTTTT
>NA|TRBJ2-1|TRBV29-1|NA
CSVVRGSPSRFF
TGCAGCGTCGTTCGGGGGAGCCCTAGCAGGTTCTTC